This T cell receptor (beta chain) was captured in a study of T cells in localized non-small cell lung cancer. The study, taken as a whole, reports: Sequencing covered just one tumor region, so heterogeneity cannot be ruled out. Greater T cell density in blood accompanied longer overall survival. A median of around 58 clones ranked among the top 100 in tumor appeared in adjacent lung.

This table comes from immunoSEQ multiplex PCR, and its TCRdb copy is limited to in-frame clones, with some not included. The sample shows tens of thousands of clones, around 90% of them seen only once. Of note for this clone: Its antigen remains unidentified.

This CDR3 spans 14 amino acids. V trimming: 2 bases; J trimming: 4 bases; junction bases outside the gene matches: 2. The V gene's germline CDR1 is SNHLY and CDR2 FYNNEI. The TCR originated in a woman aged 35-75 years with stage I lung adenocarcinoma. This sequence joins TRBV2 and TRBJ2-7; 10 nucleotides agree with TRBD2. Sequenced material: peripheral blood, taken before any cancer treatment. CDR3 in DNA: TGTGCCAGCAGTGAATTGACTAGCGGGTACGAGCAGTACTTC. Translating gives CASSELTSGYEQYF.